This TCR beta chain was sequenced for a study of regulatory dendritic cells for organ transplantation. Study-wide results and caveats: Among resting subsets, memory CD8+ cells contained the most alloreactive clonotypes. Mature dendritic cells appeared to drive more memory CD8+ clonal expansion than regulatory ones. Memory T cells were less diverse than naive, with memory CD8+ most oligoclonal.

The CDR3 contains 17 residues. CDR1 and CDR2 from the germline V gene are SGHNT and YENEEA. Trimming cost V 4 bases and J 0 bases, with 18 bases left between them. Points on this clone: Its cognate antigen is unknown.

Profiled with immunoSEQ multiplex PCR; TCRdb holds only in-frame clones, not every one. The sample carries roughly 30,000 clones, about four fifths recorded once. Naive CD45RA+ and memory CD45RO+ CD4+ or CD8+ T cells were FACS-sorted. The TCR was taken from a human donor in good health. The sequencing input was naive CD8+ T cells from blood. Subset here: CD45RA+ naive T cells. The chain combines TRBV11-3 with TRBJ1-2, with a possible D match to TRBD1 (5 bases). CDR3 sequence: CASSSRGTDDPNYGYTF. The CDR3 DNA is TGTGCCAGCAGCTCCCGCGGGACGGACGATCCTAACTATGGCTACACCTTC.